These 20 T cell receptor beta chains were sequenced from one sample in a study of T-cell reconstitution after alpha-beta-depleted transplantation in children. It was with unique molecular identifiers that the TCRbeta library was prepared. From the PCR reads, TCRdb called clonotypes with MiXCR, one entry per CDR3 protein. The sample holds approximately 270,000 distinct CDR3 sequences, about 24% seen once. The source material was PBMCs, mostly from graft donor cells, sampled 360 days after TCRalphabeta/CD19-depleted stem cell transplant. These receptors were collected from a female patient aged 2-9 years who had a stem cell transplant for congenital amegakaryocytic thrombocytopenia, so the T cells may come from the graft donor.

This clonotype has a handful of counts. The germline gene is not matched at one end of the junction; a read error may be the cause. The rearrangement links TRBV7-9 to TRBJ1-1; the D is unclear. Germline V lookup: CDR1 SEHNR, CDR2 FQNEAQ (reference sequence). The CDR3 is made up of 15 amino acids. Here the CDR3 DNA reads TGTGCCAGCAGCTTACCGACGGAAGTGAAAACTGAAGCTTTCTTT. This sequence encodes CASSLPTEVKTEAFF.

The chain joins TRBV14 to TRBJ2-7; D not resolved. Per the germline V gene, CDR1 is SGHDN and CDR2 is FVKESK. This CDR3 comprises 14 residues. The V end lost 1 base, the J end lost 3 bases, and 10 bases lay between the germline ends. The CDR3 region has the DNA TGTGCCAGCAGCCAAGCTGGACCGATCTACGAGCAGTACTTC. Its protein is CASSQAGPIYEQYF.

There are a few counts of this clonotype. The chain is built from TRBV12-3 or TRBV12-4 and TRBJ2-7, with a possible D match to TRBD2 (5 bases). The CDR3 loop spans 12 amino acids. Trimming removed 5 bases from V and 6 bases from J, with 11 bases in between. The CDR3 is CASSQTSGEQYF. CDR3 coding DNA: TGTGCCAGCAGTCAGACGAGCGGCGAGCAGTACTTC.

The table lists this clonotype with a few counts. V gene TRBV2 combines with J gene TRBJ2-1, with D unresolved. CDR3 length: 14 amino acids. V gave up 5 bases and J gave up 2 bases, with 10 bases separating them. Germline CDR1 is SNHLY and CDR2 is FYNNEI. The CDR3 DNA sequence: TGTGCCAGCAGTCGGCTACTACCCTACAATGAGCAGTTCTTC. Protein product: CASSRLLPYNEQFF.

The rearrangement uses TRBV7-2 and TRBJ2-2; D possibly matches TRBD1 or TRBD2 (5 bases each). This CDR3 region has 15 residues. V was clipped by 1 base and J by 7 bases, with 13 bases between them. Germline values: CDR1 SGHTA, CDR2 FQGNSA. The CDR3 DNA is TGTGCCAGCAGCTTAGTTGGGGGAAATGGCGGGGAGCTGTTTTTT. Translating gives CASSLVGGNGGELFF.

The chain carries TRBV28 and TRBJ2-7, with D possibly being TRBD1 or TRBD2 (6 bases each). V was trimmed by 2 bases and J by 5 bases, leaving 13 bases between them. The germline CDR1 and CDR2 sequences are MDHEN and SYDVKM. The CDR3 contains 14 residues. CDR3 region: CASSLTGGGDEQYF. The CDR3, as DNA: TGTGCCAGCAGTTTAACCGGGGGCGGCGACGAGCAGTACTTC.

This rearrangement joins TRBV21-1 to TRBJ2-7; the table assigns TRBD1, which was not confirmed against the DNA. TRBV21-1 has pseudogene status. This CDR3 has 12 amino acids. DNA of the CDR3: TGTGCCAGCAGCAAAGGGGCGCCGGGGCGGTACTTC. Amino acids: CASSKGAPGRYF.

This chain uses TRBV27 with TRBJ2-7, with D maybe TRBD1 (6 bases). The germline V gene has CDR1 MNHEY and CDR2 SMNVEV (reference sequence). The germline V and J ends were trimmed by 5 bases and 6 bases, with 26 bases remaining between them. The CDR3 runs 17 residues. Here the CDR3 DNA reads TGTGCCAGCAGTATAAGGTTCGGGGACACACCTAAGGGCGAGCAGTACTTC. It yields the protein CASSIRFGDTPKGEQYF.

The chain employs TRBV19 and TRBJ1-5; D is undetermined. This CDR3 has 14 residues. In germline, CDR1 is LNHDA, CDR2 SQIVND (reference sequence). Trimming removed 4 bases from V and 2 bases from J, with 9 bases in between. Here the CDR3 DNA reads TGTGCCAGTAGTAATGACGGAGGCAATCAGCCCCAGCATTTT. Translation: CASSNDGGNQPQHF. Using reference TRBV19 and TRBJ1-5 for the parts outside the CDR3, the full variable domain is DGGITQSPKYLFRKEGQNVTLSCEQNLNHDAMYWYRQDPGQGLRLIYYSQIVNDFQKGDIAEGYSVSREKKESFPLTVTSAQKNPTAFYLCASSNDGGNQPQHFGDGTRLSIL.

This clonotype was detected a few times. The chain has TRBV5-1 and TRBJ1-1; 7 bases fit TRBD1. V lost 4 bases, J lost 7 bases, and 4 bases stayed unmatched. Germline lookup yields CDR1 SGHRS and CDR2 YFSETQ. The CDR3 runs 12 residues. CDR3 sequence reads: CASSTRQGEAFF. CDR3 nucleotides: TGCGCCAGCAGCACAAGACAGGGTGAAGCTTTCTTT.

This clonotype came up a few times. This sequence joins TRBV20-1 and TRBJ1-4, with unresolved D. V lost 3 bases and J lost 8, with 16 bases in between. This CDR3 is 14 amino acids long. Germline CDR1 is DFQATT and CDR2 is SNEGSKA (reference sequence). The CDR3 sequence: CSARNGGPGEKLFF. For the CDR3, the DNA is TGCAGTGCTAGGAATGGTGGCCCAGGAGAAAAACTGTTTTTT.

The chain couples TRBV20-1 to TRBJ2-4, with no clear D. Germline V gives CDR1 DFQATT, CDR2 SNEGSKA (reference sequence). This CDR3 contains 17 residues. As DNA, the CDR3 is TGCAGCGCCCTAACGCCACCAATTTTTTCTACCAAAAACATTCAGTACTTC. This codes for CSALTPPIFSTKNIQYF.

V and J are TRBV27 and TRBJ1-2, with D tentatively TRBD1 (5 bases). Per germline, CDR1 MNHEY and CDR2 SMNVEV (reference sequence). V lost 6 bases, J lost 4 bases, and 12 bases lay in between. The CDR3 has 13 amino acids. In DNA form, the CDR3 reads TGTGCCAGCAGCCGGGACGGCTCCTATGGCTACACCTTC. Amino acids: CASSRDGSYGYTF.

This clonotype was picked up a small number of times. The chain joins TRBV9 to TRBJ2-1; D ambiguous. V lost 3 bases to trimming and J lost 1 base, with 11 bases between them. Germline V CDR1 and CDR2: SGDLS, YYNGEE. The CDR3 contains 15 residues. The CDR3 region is CASSAGFLSYNEQFF. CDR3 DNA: TGTGCCAGCAGCGCTGGGTTCCTTTCCTACAATGAGCAGTTCTTC.

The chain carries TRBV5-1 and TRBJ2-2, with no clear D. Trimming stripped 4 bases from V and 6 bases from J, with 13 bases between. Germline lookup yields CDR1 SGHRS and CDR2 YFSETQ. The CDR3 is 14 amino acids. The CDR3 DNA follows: TGCGCCAGCAGCCTCGGGTATGGACCCGGGGAGCTGTTTTTT. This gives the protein CASSLGYGPGELFF.

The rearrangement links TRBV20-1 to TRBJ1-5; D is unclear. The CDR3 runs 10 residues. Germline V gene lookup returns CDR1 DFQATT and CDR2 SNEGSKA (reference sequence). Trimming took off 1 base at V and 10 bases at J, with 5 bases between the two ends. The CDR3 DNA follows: TGCAGTGCTAGAGGGCCCCCCCAGCATTTT. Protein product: CSARGPPQHF.

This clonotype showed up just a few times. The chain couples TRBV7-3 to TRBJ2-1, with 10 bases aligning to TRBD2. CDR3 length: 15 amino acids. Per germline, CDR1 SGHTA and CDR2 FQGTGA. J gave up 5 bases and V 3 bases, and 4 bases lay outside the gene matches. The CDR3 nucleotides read TGTGCCAGCAGCTTCGGGACTAGCGTTGACAATGAGCAGTTCTTC. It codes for CASSFGTSVDNEQFF.

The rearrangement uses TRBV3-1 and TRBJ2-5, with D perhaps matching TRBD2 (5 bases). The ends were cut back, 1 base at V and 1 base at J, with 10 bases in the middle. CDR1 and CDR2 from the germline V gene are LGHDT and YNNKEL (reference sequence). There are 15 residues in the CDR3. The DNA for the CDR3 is TGTGCCAGCAGCCAAGGATCTGGACTCCAAGAGACCCAGTACTTC. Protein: CASSQGSGLQETQYF.

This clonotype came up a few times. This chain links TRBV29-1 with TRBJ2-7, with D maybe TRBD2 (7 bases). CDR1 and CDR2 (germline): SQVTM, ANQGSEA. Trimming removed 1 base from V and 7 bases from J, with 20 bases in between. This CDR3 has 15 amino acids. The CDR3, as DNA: TGCAGCGTTGAAGGGGGGAGCGGGACACTACGAGAGCAGTACTTC. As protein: CSVEGGSGTLREQYF.

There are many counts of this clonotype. The DNA of the CDR3 is TGCAGCGGATCGGGCGGGGGGGCATACGAGCAGTACTTC. Its protein is CSGSGGGAYEQYF. This chain connects TRBV29-1 to TRBJ2-7; the match to TRBD2 covers 9 bases. The CDR3 is 13 residues long. The V and J ends lost 7 bases and 4 bases, in that order; junction bases with no gene match: 8. Looked up from germline, CDR1 is SQVTM and CDR2 is ANQGSEA.